This T cell receptor beta chain is from a study of cytomegalovirus exposure and HLA in healthy donors. The data were produced by immunoSEQ multiplex PCR, yet TCRdb's version contains in-frame clones alone and is incomplete. The sample has 90,000 to 100,000 clones, approximately 95% seen once. Points on this clone: The antigen remains undetermined.

Overall study results and limits: Diagnosis of cytomegalovirus status made by the classifier reportedly showed high specificity and sensitivity. The listing of 150 to 200 TCR beta chains classed them as cytomegalovirus-associated.

In germline, CDR1 is GTSNPN, CDR2 SVGIG (reference sequence). The CDR3 runs to 14 residues. The J segment lost 0 bases and the V segment lost 3 bases, leaving 2 bases of the junction unmatched. The material sequenced was PBMCs. The chain links TRBV30 to TRBJ1-3; the match to TRBD1 covers 7 bases. This receptor was obtained from a woman in her thirties in good health and CMV-seropositive. In DNA form, the CDR3 reads TGTGCCTGGAGGGGACAGTACTCTGGAAACACCATATATTTT. It codes for CAWRGQYSGNTIYF. Drawing the rest from reference TRBV30 and TRBJ1-3, the complete variable domain is SQTIHQWPATLVQPVGSPLSLECTVEGTSNPNLYWYRQAAGRGLQLLFYSVGIGQISSEVPQNLSASRPQDRQFILSSKKLLLSDSGFYLCAWRGQYSGNTIYFGEGSWLTVV.